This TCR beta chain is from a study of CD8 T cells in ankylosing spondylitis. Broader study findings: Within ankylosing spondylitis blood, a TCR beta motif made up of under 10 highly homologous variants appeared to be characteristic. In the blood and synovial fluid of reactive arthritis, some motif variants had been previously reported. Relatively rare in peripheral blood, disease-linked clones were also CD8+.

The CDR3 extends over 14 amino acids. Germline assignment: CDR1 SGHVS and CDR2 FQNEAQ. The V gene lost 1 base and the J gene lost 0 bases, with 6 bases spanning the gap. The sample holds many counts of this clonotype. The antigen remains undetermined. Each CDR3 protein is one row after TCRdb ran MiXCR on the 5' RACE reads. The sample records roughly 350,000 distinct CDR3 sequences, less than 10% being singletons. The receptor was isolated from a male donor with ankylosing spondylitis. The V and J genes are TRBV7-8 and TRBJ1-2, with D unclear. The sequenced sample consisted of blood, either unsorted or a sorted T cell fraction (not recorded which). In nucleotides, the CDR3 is TGTGCCAGCAGCTTAGAGGAAACTAACTATGGCTACACCTTC. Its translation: CASSLEETNYGYTF. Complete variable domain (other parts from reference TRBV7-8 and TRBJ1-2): GAGVSQSPRYKVAKRGQDVALRCDPISGHVSLFWYQQALGQGPEFLTYFQNEAQLDKSGLPSDRFFAERPEGSVSTLKIQRTQQEDSAVYLCASSLEETNYGYTFGSGTRLTVV.